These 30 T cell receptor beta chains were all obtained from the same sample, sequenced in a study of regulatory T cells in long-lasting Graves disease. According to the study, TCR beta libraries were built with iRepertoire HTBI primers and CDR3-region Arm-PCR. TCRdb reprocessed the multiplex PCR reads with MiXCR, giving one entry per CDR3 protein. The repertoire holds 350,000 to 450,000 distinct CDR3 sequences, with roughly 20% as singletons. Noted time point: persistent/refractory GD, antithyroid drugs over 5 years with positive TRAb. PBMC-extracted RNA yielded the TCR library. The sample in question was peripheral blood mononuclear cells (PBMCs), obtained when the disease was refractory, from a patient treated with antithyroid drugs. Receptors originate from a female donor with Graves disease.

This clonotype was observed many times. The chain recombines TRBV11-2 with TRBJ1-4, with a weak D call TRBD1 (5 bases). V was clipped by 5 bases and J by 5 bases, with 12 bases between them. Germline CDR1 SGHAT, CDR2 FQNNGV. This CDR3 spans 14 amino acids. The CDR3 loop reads CASSLRQGNEKLFF. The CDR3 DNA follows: TGTGCCAGCAGCCTCCGGCAGGGAAATGAAAAACTGTTTTTT.

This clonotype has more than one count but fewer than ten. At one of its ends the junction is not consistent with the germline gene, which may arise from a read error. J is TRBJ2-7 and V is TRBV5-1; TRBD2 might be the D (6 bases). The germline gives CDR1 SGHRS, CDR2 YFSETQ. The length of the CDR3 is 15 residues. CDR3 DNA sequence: TGCGCCAGCAGCTTGGAAGCTGTTCGTGGAGGGCTCAAGGACTTC. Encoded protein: CASSLEAVRGGLKDF.

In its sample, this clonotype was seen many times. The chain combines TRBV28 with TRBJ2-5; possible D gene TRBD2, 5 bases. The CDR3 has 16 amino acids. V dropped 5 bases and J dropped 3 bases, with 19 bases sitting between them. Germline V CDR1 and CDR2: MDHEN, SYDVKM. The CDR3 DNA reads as TGTGCCAGCAGTCTATTCGGGGTAATTGGGGAAGAGACCCAGTACTTC. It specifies CASSLFGVIGEETQYF.

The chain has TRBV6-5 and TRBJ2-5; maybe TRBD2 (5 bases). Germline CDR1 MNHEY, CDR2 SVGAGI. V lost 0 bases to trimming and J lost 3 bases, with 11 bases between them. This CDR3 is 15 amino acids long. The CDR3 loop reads CASSYSMGDEETQYF. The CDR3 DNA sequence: TGTGCCAGCAGTTACTCGATGGGAGATGAAGAGACCCAGTACTTC.

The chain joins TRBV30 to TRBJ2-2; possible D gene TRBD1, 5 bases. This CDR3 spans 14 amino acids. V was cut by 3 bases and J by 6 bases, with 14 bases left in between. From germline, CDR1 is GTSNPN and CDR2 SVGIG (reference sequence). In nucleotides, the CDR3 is TGTGCCTGGAGCGAAGGGGCCGGGCCCGGGGAGCTGTTTTTT. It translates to CAWSEGAGPGELFF.

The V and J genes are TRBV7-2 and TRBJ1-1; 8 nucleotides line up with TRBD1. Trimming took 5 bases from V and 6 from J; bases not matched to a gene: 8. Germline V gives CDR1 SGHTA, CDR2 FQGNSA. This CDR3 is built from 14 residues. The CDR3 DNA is TGTGCCAGCAGCCCTGGACAGGGAAGGGCTGAAGCTTTCTTT. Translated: CASSPGQGRAEAFF.

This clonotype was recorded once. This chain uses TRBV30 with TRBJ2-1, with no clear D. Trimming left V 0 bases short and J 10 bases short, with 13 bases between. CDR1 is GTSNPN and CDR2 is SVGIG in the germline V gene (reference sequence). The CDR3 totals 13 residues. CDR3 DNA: TGTGCCTGGAGTGTAGACCTCTTGGGGGAGCAGTTCTTC. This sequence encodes CAWSVDLLGEQFF.

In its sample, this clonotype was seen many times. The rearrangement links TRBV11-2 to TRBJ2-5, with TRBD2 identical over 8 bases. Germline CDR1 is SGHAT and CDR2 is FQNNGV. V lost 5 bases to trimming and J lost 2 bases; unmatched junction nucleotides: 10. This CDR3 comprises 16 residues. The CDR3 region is CASSQGLGFIQETQYF. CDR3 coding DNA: TGTGCCAGCAGCCAGGGACTAGGCTTCATTCAAGAGACCCAGTACTTC.

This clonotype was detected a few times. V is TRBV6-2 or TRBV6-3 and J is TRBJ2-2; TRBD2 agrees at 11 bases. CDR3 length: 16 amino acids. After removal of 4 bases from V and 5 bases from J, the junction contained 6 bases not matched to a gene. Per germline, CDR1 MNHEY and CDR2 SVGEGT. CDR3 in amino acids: CASSSGLAERTGELFF. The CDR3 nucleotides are TGTGCCAGCAGTTCGGGACTAGCGGAGAGGACCGGGGAGCTGTTTTTT.

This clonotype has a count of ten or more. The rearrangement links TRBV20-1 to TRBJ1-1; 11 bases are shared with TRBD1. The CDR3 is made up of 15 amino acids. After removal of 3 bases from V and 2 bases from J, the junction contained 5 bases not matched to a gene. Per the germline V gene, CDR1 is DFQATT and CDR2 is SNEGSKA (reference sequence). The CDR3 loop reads CSARPRTGGNTEAFF. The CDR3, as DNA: TGCAGTGCTAGGCCCCGGACAGGGGGCAACACTGAAGCTTTCTTT.

The CDR3 bases are TGTGCCTGGAATCACCCCGGGACCCCCTTCTCTAGCTATGGCTACACCTTC. Translated: CAWNHPGTPFSSYGYTF. The chain is built from TRBV30 and TRBJ1-2, with D possibly being TRBD1 (5 bases). This CDR3 region has 17 residues. Trimming cost V 4 bases and J 4 bases, with 25 bases left between them. The germline V gene encodes CDR1 GTSNPN and CDR2 SVGIG (reference sequence).

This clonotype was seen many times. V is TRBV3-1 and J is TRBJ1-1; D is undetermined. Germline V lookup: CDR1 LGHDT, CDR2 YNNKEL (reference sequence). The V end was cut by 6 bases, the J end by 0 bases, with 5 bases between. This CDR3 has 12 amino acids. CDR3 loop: CASRSMNTEAFF. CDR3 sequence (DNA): TGTGCCAGCAGATCCATGAACACTGAAGCTTTCTTT.

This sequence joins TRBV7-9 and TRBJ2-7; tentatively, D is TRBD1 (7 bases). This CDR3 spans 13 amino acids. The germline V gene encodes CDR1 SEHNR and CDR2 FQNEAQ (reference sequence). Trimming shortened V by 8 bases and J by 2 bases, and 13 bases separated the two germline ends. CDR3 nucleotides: TGTGCCAGCTCAGGGGGGTTACCCTACGAGCAGTACTTC. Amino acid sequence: CASSGGLPYEQYF.

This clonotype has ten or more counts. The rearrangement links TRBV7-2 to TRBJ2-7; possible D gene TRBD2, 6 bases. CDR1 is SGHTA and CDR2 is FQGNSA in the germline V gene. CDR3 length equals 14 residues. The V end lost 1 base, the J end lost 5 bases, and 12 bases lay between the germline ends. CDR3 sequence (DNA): TGTGCCAGCAGCTTAGTAAGGCGGGAAAACGAGCAGTACTTC. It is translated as CASSLVRRENEQYF.

In DNA form, the CDR3 reads TGTGCCAGCAGTTATCAGGCGCACTACGAGCAGTACTTC. It is translated as CASSYQAHYEQYF. The chain carries TRBV27 and TRBJ2-7; D not certain. CDR1 MNHEY and CDR2 SMNVEV come from the germline V gene (reference sequence). V lost 4 bases, J lost 3 bases, and 10 bases lay in between. The CDR3 spans 13 residues.

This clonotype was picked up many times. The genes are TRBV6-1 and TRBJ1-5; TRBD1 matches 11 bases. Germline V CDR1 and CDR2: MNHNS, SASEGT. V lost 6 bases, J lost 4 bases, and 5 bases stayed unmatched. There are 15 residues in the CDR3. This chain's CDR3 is CASRGTGGLNQPQHF. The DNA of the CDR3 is TGTGCCAGCAGGGGGACAGGGGGACTTAATCAGCCCCAGCATTTT.

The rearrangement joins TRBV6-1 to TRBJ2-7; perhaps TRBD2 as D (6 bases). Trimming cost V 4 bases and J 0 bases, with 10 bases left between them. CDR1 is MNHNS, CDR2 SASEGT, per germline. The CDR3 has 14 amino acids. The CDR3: CASSVGGVSYEQYF. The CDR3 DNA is TGTGCCAGCAGTGTAGGAGGGGTCTCCTACGAGCAGTACTTC.

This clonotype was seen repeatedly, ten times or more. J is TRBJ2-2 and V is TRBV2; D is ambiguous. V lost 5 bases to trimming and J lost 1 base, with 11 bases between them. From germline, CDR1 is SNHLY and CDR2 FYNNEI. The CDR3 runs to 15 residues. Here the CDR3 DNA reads TGTGCCAGCAGTAAAGGGAATTTGAACACCGGGGAGCTGTTTTTT. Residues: CASSKGNLNTGELFF. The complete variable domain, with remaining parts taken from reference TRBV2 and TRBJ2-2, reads EPEVTQTPSHQVTQMGQEVILRCVPISNHLYFYWYRQILGQKVEFLVSFYNNEISEKSEIFDDQFSVERPDGSNFTLKIRSTKLEDSAMYFCASSKGNLNTGELFFGEGSRLTVL.

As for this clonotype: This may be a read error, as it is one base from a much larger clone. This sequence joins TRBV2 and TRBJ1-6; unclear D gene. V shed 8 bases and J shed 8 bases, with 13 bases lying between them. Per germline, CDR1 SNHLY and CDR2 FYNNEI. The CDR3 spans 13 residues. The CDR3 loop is CASSVSIDSPLHF. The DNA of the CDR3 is TGTGCCAGCTCGGTATCGATTGATTCACCCCTCCACTTT.

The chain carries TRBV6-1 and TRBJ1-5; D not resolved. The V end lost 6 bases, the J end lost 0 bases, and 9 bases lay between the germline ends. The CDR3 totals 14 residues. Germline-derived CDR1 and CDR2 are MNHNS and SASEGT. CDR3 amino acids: CASRKGYSNQPQHF. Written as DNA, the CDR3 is TGTGCCAGCAGGAAAGGGTATAGCAATCAGCCCCAGCATTTT.

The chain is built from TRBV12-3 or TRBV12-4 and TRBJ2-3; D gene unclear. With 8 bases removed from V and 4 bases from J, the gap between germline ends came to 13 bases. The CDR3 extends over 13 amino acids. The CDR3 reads CASAPHGADTQYF. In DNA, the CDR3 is TGTGCCAGCGCCCCCCATGGAGCAGATACGCAGTATTTT.

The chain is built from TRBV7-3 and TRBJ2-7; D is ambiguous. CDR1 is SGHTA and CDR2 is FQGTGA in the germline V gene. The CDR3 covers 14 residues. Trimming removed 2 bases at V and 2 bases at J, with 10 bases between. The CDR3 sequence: CASSLGPPPYEQYF. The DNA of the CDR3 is TGTGCCAGCAGCTTAGGCCCGCCGCCCTACGAGCAGTACTTC.

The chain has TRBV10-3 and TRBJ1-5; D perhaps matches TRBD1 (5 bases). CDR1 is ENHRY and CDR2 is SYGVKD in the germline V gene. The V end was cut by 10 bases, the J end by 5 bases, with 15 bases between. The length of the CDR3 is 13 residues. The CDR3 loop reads CASRDGGDQPQHF. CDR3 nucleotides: TGTGCCAGTAGGGATGGGGGTGATCAGCCCCAGCATTTT.

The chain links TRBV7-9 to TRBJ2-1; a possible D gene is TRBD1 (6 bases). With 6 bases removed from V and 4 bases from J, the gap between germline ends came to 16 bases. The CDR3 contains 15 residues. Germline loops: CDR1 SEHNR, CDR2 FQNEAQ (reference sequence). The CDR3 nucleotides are TGTGCCAGCAGTTCTCCCGGACAGACTTACAATGAGCAGTTCTTC. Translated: CASSSPGQTYNEQFF.

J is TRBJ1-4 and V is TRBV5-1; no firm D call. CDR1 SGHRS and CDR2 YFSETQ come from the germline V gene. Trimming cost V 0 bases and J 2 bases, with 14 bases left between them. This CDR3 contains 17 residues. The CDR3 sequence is CASSLDAPSQTNEKLFF. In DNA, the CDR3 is TGCGCCAGCAGCTTGGACGCCCCATCCCAGACTAATGAAAAACTGTTTTTT.

DNA for the CDR3: TGCGCCAGCAGCCAAGATTTGGTCAGGGGGCGGGAAGCTTTCTTT. It specifies CASSQDLVRGREAFF. This chain connects TRBV4-1 to TRBJ1-1, with 8 nucleotides matching TRBD1. The V segment lost 0 bases and the J segment 8 bases; nucleotides outside the gene matches: 8. The germline gives CDR1 MGHRA, CDR2 YSYEKL. The CDR3 spans 15 residues.

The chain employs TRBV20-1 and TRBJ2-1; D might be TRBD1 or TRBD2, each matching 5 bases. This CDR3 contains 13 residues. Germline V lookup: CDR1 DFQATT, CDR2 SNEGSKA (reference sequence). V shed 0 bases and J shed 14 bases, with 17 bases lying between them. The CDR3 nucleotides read TGCAGTGCTAGAGATCTCGGGGCGTTTTGGGAGTTCTTC. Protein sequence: CSARDLGAFWEFF.

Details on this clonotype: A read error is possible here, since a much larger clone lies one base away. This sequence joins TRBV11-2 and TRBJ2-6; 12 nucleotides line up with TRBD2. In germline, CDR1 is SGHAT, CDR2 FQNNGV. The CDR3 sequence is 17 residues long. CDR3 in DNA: TGTGCCAGCAGCGGACTAGCGGGGAGCTCTGGGGCCAACGCCCTGACTTTC. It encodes CASSGLAGSSGANALTF. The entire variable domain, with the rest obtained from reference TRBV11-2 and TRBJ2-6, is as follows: EAGVAQSPRYKIIEKRQSVAFWCNPISGHATLYWYQQILGQGPKLLIQFQNNGVVDDSQLPKDRFSAERLKGVDSTLKIQPAKLEDSAVYLCASSGLAGSSGANALTFGAGSRLTVL.

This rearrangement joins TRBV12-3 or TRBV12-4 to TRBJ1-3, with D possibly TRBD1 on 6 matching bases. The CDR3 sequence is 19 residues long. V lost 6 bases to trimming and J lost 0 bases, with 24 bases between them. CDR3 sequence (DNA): TGTGCCAGCAGAAGACGGACAGTGACCACCCAAGACTCTGGAAACACCATATATTTT. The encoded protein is CASRRRTVTTQDSGNTIYF.

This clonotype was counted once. CDR3 bases: TGTGCCAGCAGCTTATTGGGGGAAACGAACACCGGGGAGCTGTTTTTT. Protein: CASSLLGETNTGELFF. The chain links TRBV7-3 to TRBJ2-2; possibly TRBD1 or TRBD2 for D (5 bases each). V gave up 2 bases and J gave up 0 bases, with 10 bases separating them. Per the germline V gene, CDR1 is SGHTA and CDR2 is FQGTGA. This CDR3 is built from 16 residues.